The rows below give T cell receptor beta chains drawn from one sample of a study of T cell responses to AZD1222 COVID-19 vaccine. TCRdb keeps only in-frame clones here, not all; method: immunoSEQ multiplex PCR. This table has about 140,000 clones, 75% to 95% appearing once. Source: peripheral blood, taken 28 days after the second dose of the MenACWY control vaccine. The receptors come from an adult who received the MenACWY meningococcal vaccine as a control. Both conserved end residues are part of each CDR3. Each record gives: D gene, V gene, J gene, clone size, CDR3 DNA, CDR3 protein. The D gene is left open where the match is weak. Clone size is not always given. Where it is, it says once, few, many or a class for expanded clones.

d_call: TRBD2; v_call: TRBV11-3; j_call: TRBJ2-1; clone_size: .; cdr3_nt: TGTGCCAGCAGCCCGAGCGGGAGGGGGTACAATGAGCAGTTCTTC; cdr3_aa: CASSPSGRGYNEQFF
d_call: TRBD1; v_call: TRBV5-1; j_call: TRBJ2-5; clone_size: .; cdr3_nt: TGCGCCAGCAGCTTTCAGGGACAGGTCCAAGAGACCCAGTACTTC; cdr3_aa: CASSFQGQVQETQYF
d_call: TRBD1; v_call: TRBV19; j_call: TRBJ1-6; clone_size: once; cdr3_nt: TGTGCCAGTAGTTCCCCGACAGGGGGTGGTTCACCCCTCCACTTT; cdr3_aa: CASSSPTGGGSPLHF
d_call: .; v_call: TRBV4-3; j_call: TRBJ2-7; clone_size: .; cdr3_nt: TGCGCCAGCAGCCAAGATTTTTCCACCTACGAGCAGTACTTC; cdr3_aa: CASSQDFSTYEQYF
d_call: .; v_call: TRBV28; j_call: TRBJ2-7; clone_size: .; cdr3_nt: TGTGCCAGCAGTGGCTACGAGCAGTACTTC; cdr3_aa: CASSGYEQYF
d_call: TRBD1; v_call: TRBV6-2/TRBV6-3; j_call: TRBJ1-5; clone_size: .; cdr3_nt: TGTGCCAGCAGTGCCTCAGGGGGTTTTAGCAATCAGCCCCAGCATTTT; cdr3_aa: CASSASGGFSNQPQHF
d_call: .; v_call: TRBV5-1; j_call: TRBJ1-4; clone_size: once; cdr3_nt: TGCGCCAGCAGCTTGCCTGGGGCGCATGGGGAAAAACTGTTTTTT; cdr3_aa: CASSLPGAHGEKLFF
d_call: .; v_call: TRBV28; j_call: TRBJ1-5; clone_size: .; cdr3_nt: TGTGCCAGCAGAAGAAGTTTGTGGGGGGCACCTAATAATCAGCCCCAGCATTTT; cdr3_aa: CASRRSLWGAPNNQPQHF
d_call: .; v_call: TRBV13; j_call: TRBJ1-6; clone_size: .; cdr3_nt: TGTGCCAGCAGCCCCGCTGGGGGGATGTCACCCCTCCACTTT; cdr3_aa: CASSPAGGMSPLHF
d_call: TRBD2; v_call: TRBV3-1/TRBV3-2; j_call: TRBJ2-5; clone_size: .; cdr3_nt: TGTGCCAGCAGCCAGGGCCGGACTAGCGGGTTGAAGACCCAGTACTTC; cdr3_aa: CASSQGRTSGLKTQYF
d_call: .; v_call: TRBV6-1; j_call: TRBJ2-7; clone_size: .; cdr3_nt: TGTGCCAGCAGTGAAGCGCACAGCGCCTACGAGCAGTACTTC; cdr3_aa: CASSEAHSAYEQYF
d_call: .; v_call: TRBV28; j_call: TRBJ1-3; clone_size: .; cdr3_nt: TGTGCCAGCAGTTCCCCGTATGGAAATATATATTTT; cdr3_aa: CASSSPYGNIYF
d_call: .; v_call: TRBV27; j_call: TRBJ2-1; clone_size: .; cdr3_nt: TGTGCCAGCAAACTTGGACGCAGCTCCTACAATGAGCAGTTCTTC; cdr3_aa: CASKLGRSSYNEQFF
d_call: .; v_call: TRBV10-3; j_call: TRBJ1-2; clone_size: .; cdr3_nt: TGTGCCATCAATTCGGGCGGGGGCTACACCTTC; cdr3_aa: CAINSGGGYTF
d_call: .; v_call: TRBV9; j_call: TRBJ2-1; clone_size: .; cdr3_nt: TGTGCCAGCAGCTCAGGGGGGTACAATGAGCAGTTCTTC; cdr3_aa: CASSSGGYNEQFF
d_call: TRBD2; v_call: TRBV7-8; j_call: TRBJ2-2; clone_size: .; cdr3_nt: TGTGCCAGCAGCTTTAGGACTAGCGGGGGGAACACCGGGGAGCTGTTTTTT; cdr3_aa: CASSFRTSGGNTGELFF
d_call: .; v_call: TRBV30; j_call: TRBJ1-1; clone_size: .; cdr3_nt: TGTGCCTGGGGAAAAACAGGGAGCACTGAAGCTTTCTTT; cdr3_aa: CAWGKTGSTEAFF
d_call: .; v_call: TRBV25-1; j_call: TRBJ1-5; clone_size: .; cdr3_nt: TGTGCCAGCAGTGAGGACTATAGCAATCAGCCCCAGCATTTT; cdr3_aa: CASSEDYSNQPQHF
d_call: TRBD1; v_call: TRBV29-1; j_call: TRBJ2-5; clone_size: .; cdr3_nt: TGCAGCCCTTATTCAGGGGGAGAGACCCAGTACTTC; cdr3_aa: CSPYSGGETQYF
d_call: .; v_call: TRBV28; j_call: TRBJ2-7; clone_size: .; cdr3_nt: TGTGCCAGCAGTTTAATGCCCCTGGGCATGTACTCCTACGAGCAGTACTTC; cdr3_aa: CASSLMPLGMYSYEQYF
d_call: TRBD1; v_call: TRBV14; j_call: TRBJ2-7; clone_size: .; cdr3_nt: TGTGCCAGCAGCCAAGATCTAGTCGCAACCCGACCAGGGGGCAGTCAGTACTTC; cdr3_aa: CASSQDLVATRPGGSQYF
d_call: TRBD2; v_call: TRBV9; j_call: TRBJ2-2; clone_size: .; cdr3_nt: TGTGCCAGCAGCGTGGGGCTCGGGACTAGCGTGAACACCGGGGAGCTGTTTTTT; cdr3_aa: CASSVGLGTSVNTGELFF
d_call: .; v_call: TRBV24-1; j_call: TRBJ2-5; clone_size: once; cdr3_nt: TGTGCCACCAGTATGGGTAAAAGATGGGGGGATCAAGAGACCCAGTACTTC; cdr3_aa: CATSMGKRWGDQETQYF
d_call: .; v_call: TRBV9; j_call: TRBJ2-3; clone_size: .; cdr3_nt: TGTGCCAGCAGCGCCTCAGATACGCAGTATTTT; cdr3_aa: CASSASDTQYF
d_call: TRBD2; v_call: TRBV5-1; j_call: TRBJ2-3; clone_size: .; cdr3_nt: TGCGCCAGCAGCTTGAATCCAGCGGGAGGTGGACCAGATACGCAGTATTTT; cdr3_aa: CASSLNPAGGGPDTQYF
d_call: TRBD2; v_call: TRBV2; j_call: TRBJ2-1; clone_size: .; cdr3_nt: TGTGCCAGCAGTCGGAGGGCTAGCGGGGGGTTCCATGAGCAGTTCTTC; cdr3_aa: CASSRRASGGFHEQFF
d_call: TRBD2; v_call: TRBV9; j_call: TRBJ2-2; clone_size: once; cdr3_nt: TGTGCCAGCAGCCGTAGCGGGGTCGCGGGGGGGAACACCGGGGAGCTGTTTTTT; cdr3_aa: CASSRSGVAGGNTGELFF
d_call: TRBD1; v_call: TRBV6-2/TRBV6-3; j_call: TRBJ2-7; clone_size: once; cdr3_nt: TGTGCCAGCAGTTTGACAGGGTTGTACGAGCAGTACTTC; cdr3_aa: CASSLTGLYEQYF
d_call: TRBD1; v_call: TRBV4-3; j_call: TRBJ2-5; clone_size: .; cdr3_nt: TGCGCCAGCAGCCATGAGGGGGCGCGGGAGACCCAGTACTTC; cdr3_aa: CASSHEGARETQYF
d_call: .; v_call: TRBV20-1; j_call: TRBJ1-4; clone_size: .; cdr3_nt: TGCAGTGCTAGTCCAGGGGATGAAAAACTGTTTTTT; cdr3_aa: CSASPGDEKLFF
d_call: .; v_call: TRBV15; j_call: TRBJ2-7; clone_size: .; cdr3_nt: TGTGCCACCAGCAGAGATCACGCCCGGGGGGAGCAGTACTTC; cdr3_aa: CATSRDHARGEQYF
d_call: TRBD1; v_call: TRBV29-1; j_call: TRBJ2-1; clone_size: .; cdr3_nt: TGCAGCGTTGGGCACGGACAGGACAATGAGCAGTTCTTC; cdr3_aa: CSVGHGQDNEQFF
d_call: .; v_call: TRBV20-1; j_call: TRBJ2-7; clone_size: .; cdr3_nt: TGCAGTGGACGGGAGATAGGCGAGCAGTACTTC; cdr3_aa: CSGREIGEQYF
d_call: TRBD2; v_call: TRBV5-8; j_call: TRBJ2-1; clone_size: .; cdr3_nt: TGTGCCAGCAGCTCCTGGACTAGCGGCAATGAGCAGTTCTTC; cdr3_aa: CASSSWTSGNEQFF
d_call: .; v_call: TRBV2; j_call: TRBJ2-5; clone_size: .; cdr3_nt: TGTGCCAGCAGTGAGGGCAGCCAAGAGACCCAGTACTTC; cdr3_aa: CASSEGSQETQYF
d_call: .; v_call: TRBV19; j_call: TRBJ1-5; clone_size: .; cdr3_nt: TGTGCCAGTACCGAAGTGGGGGGAAGCAATCAGCCCCAGCATTTT; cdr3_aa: CASTEVGGSNQPQHF
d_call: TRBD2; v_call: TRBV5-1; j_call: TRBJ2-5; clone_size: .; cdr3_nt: TGCGCCAGCAGGGTAGCGGGAGTTCATTCCCAAGAGACCCAGTACTTC; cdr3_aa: CASRVAGVHSQETQYF
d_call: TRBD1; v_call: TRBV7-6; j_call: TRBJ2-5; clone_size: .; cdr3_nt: TGTGCCAGCAGCTTAGTTATCTCAGGGGGCGCGTACCAAGAGACCCAGTACTTC; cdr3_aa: CASSLVISGGAYQETQYF
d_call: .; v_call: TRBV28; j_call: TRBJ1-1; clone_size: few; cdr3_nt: TGTGCCAGCAGTCGCGGACTGGGCACTGAAGCTTTCTTT; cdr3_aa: CASSRGLGTEAFF
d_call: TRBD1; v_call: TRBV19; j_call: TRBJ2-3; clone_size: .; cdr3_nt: TGTGCCAGTAGTACGGACAGGGGGCTGGATACGCAGTATTTT; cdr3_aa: CASSTDRGLDTQYF
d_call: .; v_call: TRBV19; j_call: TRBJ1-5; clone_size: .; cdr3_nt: TGTGCCAGTAGTATAGCGTCACGGTTTGATGAGACGGGACACTTCTTTCGGGGGCCCCAGCATTTT; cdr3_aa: CASSIASRFDETGHFFRGPQHF
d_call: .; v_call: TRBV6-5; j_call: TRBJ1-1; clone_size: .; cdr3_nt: TGTGCCAGCAGGGCCCCAGGGTCGGGGAACACTGAAGCTTTCTTT; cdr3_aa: CASRAPGSGNTEAFF
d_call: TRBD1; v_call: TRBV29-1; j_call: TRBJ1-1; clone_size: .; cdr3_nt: TGCAGCGTTGACCGGACAGGGAGGACTGAAGCTTTCTTT; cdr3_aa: CSVDRTGRTEAFF
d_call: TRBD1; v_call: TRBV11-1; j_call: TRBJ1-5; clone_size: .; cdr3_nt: TGTGCCAGCAGCCAAGGGACAGGGAATCAGCCCCAGCATTTT; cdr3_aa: CASSQGTGNQPQHF
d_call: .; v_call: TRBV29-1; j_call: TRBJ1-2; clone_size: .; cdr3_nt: TGCAGCGTTGACACAGCTAACTATGGCTACACCTTC; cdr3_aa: CSVDTANYGYTF
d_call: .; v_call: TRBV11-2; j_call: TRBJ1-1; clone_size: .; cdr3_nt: TGTGCCAGCAGCTTAGGACAGAAAGCTTTCTTT; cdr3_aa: CASSLGQKAFF
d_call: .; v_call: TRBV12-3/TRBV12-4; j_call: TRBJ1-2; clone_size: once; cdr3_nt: TGTGCCAGCAGTTTGACGGGCGGGGGTGGCTACACCTTC; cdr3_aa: CASSLTGGGGYTF
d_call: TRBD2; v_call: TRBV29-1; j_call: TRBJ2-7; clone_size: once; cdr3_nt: TGCAGCGTTGAAGGTCGACAGGGGGGGACTAGCGGAAAGAAGGAGCAGTACTTC; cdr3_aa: CSVEGRQGGTSGKKEQYF
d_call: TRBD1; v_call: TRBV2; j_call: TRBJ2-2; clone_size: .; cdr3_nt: TGTGCCAGCAGTATGGACAGGGGAAACCCCGGGGAGCTGTTTTTT; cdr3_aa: CASSMDRGNPGELFF
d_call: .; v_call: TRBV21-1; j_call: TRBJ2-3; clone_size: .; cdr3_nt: TGTGCCAGCAGCAAAGGCAGGGGAACCACAGATACGCAGTATTTT; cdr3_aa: CASSKGRGTTDTQYF
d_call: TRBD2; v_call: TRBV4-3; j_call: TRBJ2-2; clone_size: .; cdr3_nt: TGCGCCAGCAGCCAAGAGGGACTAGCGGGCTACACCGGGGAGCTGTTTTTT; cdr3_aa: CASSQEGLAGYTGELFF
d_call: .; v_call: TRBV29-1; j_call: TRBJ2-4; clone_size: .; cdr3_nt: TGCAGCGCGGGACAGCCGGCTGGGGGGATTCACATTCAGTACTTC; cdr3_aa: CSAGQPAGGIHIQYF